This TCR beta chain is from a study of CD4 T cells in relation to SARS-CoV-2 and coronaviruses. Study information: ViraFEST: approximately 10-day antigen culture of PBMCs, then TCR beta CDR3 sequencing. General study results and limits: Samples before the pandemic and after infection were not matched within any donor.

CDR1 is KGHDR, CDR2 SFDVKD, per germline. V trimming: 3 bases; J trimming: 4 bases; junction bases outside the gene matches: 6. CDR3 length: 16 amino acids. Some clones are missing from TCRdb's copy, which holds only in-frame ones; the method was immunoSEQ multiplex PCR. The sample lists tens of thousands of clones, less than 85% occurring once. Only one count was recorded for this clone. What it binds is not known. Unexposed donor CD4+ T cells date from 2011-2018, before the COVID-19 pandemic. Isolation of CD4+ T cells took place after about 10 days in culture. Unexposed-donor CD4+ T cells were probed with SARS-CoV-2 S/N and four cold-coronavirus spikes, cells permitting.

This TCR was recovered from a human donor in good health. J is TRBJ2-1 and V is TRBV24-1; 9 bases align to TRBD1. The sequenced material came from CD4+ T cells from PBMCs, cultured in vitro. The CDR3 region has the DNA TGTGCCACCAGTGATCCCTCGGGACAGGGTTACAATGAGCAGTTCTTC. Translated: CATSDPSGQGYNEQFF.